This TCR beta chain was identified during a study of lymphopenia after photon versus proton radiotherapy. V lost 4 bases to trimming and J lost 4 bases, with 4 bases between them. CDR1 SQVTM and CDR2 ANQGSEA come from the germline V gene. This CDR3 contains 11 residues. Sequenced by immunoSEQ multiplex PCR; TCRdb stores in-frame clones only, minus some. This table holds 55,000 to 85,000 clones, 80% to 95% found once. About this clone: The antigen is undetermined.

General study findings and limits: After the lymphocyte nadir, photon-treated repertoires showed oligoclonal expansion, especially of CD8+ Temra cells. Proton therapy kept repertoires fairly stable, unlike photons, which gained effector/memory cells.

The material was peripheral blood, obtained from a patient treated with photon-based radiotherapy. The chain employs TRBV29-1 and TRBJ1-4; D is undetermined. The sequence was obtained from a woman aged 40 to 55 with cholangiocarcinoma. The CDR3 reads CSVVYNEKLFF. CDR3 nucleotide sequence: TGCAGCGTTGTATATAATGAAAAACTGTTTTTT.